These 24 T cell receptor beta chains originate from one sample sequenced in a study of response to subunit inactivated influenza vaccine. In TCRdb, the RT-PCR reads were re-called with MiXCR into one record per CDR3 protein. Of a few hundred thousand distinct CDR3 sequences listed, less than 7.5% are singletons. Sequenced here: PBMCs from blood, sampled 23 to 25 months after vaccination. The receptors here all came from a man between 50 and 75 years old who received an inactivated influenza vaccine.

The table lists this clonotype with a few counts. The chain uses TRBV7-9 and TRBJ1-3; TRBD1 might be the D (5 bases). Germline V gives CDR1 SEHNR, CDR2 FQNEAQ (reference sequence). CDR3 length equals 17 residues. V gave up 7 bases and J gave up 0 bases, with 19 bases separating them. The CDR3 spells CASNPAGGILSGNTIYF. CDR3 DNA: TGTGCCAGCAACCCAGCCGGGGGGATCCTCTCTGGAAACACCATATATTTT.

This clonotype was found many times. V usage is TRBV25-1 and J usage is TRBJ1-1; D call uncertain. The V and J ends lost 7 bases and 1 base respectively, with 10 bases between them. This CDR3 has 13 residues. Germline V gene lookup returns CDR1 MGHDK and CDR2 SYGVNS. Written as DNA, the CDR3 is TGTGCCAGCAATCGAGGGAGGAACACTGAAGCTTTCTTT. Translated: CASNRGRNTEAFF.

V is TRBV7-8 and J is TRBJ2-1; the match to TRBD1 covers 7 bases. The CDR3 is made up of 18 amino acids. J was trimmed by 1 base and V by 1 base; bases with no gene match: 10. CDR1 is SGHVS and CDR2 is FQNEAQ in the germline V gene. The CDR3: CASSLGGTRGMSYNEQFF. CDR3 in DNA: TGTGCCAGCAGCTTAGGGGGAACCAGGGGGATGTCCTACAATGAGCAGTTCTTC. The full variable domain, completed using reference TRBV7-8 and TRBJ2-1, is GAGVSQSPRYKVAKRGQDVALRCDPISGHVSLFWYQQALGQGPEFLTYFQNEAQLDKSGLPSDRFFAERPEGSVSTLKIQRTQQEDSAVYLCASSLGGTRGMSYNEQFFGPGTRLTVL.

This chain uses TRBV3-1 with TRBJ1-6; 7 bases map to TRBD1. The CDR3 is made up of 16 amino acids. Germline V gene sequence: CDR1 LGHDT, CDR2 YNNKEL (reference sequence). Trimming at V came to 1 base and at J to 10 bases, leaving 10 bases not matched to a gene. This CDR3 reads CASSQGLRGRGSPLHF. CDR3 nucleotide sequence: TGTGCCAGCAGCCAAGGCCTTAGGGGGCGCGGATCACCCCTCCACTTT.

The J gene is TRBJ1-2, the V gene TRBV28, with a tentative D call TRBD1 (6 bases). Looked up from germline, CDR1 is MDHEN and CDR2 is SYDVKM. The V end was cut by 7 bases, the J end by 0 bases, with 15 bases between. CDR3 length equals 15 residues. DNA of the CDR3: TGTGCCAGCACCCCGTCGGACAGACCTAACTATGGCTACACCTTC. Its translation: CASTPSDRPNYGYTF.

The sample holds a few counts of this clonotype. CDR3 coding DNA: TGTGCCAGCAGCGTTAATCCCCCAGGCGGGACAGGGTTCTACGAGCAGTACTTC. This codes for CASSVNPPGGTGFYEQYF. This chain joins TRBV5-5 and TRBJ2-7, with 9 bases matching TRBD1. CDR3 size: 18 residues. Losses at the gene ends were 4 bases for V and 3 bases for J; bases not matched to a gene: 17. CDR1 and CDR2 (germline): SGHKS, YYEKEE (reference sequence).

This clonotype came up a few times. This chain links TRBV29-1 with TRBJ2-7; perhaps TRBD2 as D (5 bases). The CDR3 extends over 12 amino acids. CDR1 SQVTM and CDR2 ANQGSEA come from the germline V gene. V was cut by 4 bases and J by 3 bases, with 10 bases left in between. The CDR3 loop reads CSVARTDYEQYF. Here the CDR3 DNA reads TGCAGCGTTGCGCGGACTGACTACGAGCAGTACTTC.

V is TRBV3-1 and J is TRBJ2-5; D may be TRBD2 (5 bases). The germline gives CDR1 LGHDT, CDR2 YNNKEL (reference sequence). The length of the CDR3 is 14 residues. Trimming shortened V by 5 bases and J by 2 bases, and 12 bases separated the two germline ends. Here the CDR3 reads CASSTRGQQETQYF. In nucleotides, the CDR3 is TGTGCCAGCAGCACCCGCGGGCAACAAGAGACCCAGTACTTC.

V is TRBV15 and J is TRBJ2-3; D gene unclear. The CDR3 runs to 13 residues. Germline V gives CDR1 LNHNV, CDR2 YYDKDF (reference sequence). Between the trimmed V and J ends, which lost 1 base and 3 bases, there was a span of 5 bases. CDR3 loop: CATSRAPTDTQYF. Written as DNA, the CDR3 is TGTGCCACCAGCAGAGCGCCGACAGATACGCAGTATTTT.

This clonotype has ten or more counts. The chain has TRBV20-1 and TRBJ2-1, with TRBD2 matching 12 bases. CDR3 length equals 14 residues. The J segment lost 5 bases and the V segment lost 5 bases, leaving 4 bases of the junction unmatched. Germline assignment: CDR1 DFQATT and CDR2 SNEGSKA (reference sequence). CDR3: CSARRTSGDNEQFF. CDR3 nucleotides: TGCAGTGCTCGCCGGACTAGCGGGGACAATGAGCAGTTCTTC.

The table lists this clonotype with many counts. The gene calls are TRBV7-8 and TRBJ1-1; 9 bases are shared with TRBD1. The CDR3 has 14 residues. Germline V gives CDR1 SGHVS, CDR2 FQNEAQ. The V and J ends lost 1 base and 4 bases, in that order; junction bases with no gene match: 1. The CDR3 is CASSLDRGLTEAFF. In DNA, the CDR3 is TGTGCCAGCAGCTTAGACAGGGGGCTCACTGAAGCTTTCTTT.

This clonotype was counted between two and nine times. This chain uses TRBV11-1 with TRBJ2-3; 9 nucleotides agree with TRBD1. This CDR3 has 15 amino acids. From germline, CDR1 is SGHAT and CDR2 FQDESV (reference sequence). J lost 7 bases, V lost 0 bases, and 5 bases had no gene match. The CDR3 region has the DNA TGTGCCAGCAGCTTAGCAGGACAGGGGTGGAATACGCAGTATTTT. This encodes CASSLAGQGWNTQYF.

This clonotype was seen more than once but under ten times. V usage is TRBV4-3 and J usage is TRBJ2-5; TRBD2 might be the D (5 bases). Trimming removed 0 bases from V and 7 bases from J, with 15 bases in between. Germline CDR1 reads LGHNA; CDR2 reads YSLEER. The CDR3 runs to 15 residues. CDR3 DNA: TGCGCCAGCAGCCAAGATTTGGGGTCCCGGGGGACCCAGTACTTC. Translating gives CASSQDLGSRGTQYF.

This clonotype was detected only a few times. The V gene is TRBV3-1, the J gene TRBJ1-2; D possibly corresponds to TRBD1 (5 bases). V was shortened by 3 bases and J by 8 bases, with 16 bases between the two germline ends. Germline V gene sequence: CDR1 LGHDT, CDR2 YNNKEL (reference sequence). The CDR3 is made up of 14 amino acids. CDR3 amino acids: CASSHDSSGRGYTF. CDR3 in DNA: TGTGCCAGCAGCCATGACAGCTCGGGTCGCGGCTACACCTTC. Variable domain in full (rest from reference TRBV3-1 and TRBJ1-2): DTAVSQTPKYLVTQMGNDKSIKCEQNLGHDTMYWYKQDSKKFLKIMFSYNNKELIINETVPNRFSPKSPDKAHLNLHINSLELGDSAVYFCASSHDSSGRGYTFGSGTRLTVV.

Only a few counts were recorded for this clonotype. The V call is TRBV20-1, the J call TRBJ2-1; possibly TRBD1 or TRBD2 for D (5 bases each). The CDR3 has 16 amino acids. Germline lookup yields CDR1 DFQATT and CDR2 SNEGSKA (reference sequence). The ends were cut back, 6 bases at V and 1 base at J, with 19 bases in the middle. The CDR3 DNA reads as TGCAGTGCCCGAGGGACCGCGGGCCCTTCCTACAATGAGCAGTTCTTC. It translates to CSARGTAGPSYNEQFF.

This clonotype has just a few counts. The DNA for the CDR3 is TGTGCCAGCAGTCTCCACGCGGGGGACTATGGCTACACCTTC. This gives the protein CASSLHAGDYGYTF. The chain carries TRBV28 and TRBJ1-2; tentatively, D is TRBD1 (5 bases). The CDR3 length is 14 residues. The V gene's germline CDR1 is MDHEN and CDR2 SYDVKM. V dropped 5 bases and J dropped 3 bases, with 13 bases sitting between them.

There are a few counts of this clonotype. The chain recombines TRBV12-3 or TRBV12-4 with TRBJ1-1, with D possibly being TRBD1 (6 bases). Between the trimmed V and J ends, which lost 5 bases and 2 bases, there was a span of 9 bases. There are 13 residues in the CDR3. CDR3 amino acids: CASSIRGNTEAFF. CDR3 in DNA: TGTGCCAGCAGTATCAGGGGTAACACTGAAGCTTTCTTT.

CDR3 nucleotide sequence: TGTGCCACCAGCAGAGCGGATTACAATGAGCAGTTCTTC. Its protein product is CATSRADYNEQFF. V is TRBV15 and J is TRBJ2-1; no clear D. CDR1 is LNHNV, CDR2 YYDKDF, per germline (reference sequence). V was trimmed by 1 base and J by 4 bases, leaving 5 bases between them. The CDR3 has 13 amino acids. The full variable domain, rest sourced from reference TRBV15 and TRBJ2-1, is DAMVIQNPRYQVTQFGKPVTLSCSQTLNHNVMYWYQQKSSQAPKLLFHYYDKDFNNEADTPDNFQSRRPNTSFCFLDIRSPGLGDTAMYLCATSRADYNEQFFGPGTRLTVL.

This clonotype was picked up many times. V usage is TRBV5-1 and J usage is TRBJ2-1, with D perhaps matching TRBD1 or TRBD2 (7 bases each). Germline assignment: CDR1 SGHRS and CDR2 YFSETQ. Trimming cost V 4 bases and J 7 bases, with 15 bases left between them. CDR3 length: 14 residues. This CDR3 is CASSPSGGGNEQFF. The DNA of the CDR3 is TGCGCCAGCAGCCCCTCAGGGGGGGGGAATGAGCAGTTCTTC.

Many counts were recorded for this clonotype. The chain links TRBV5-8 to TRBJ2-2; D is unclear. Germline V gives CDR1 SGHTS, CDR2 YDEGEE. The CDR3 is made up of 14 amino acids. The V end was cut by 4 bases, the J end by 6 bases, with 13 bases between. The CDR3: CASSPWKLAGELFF. The DNA of the CDR3 is TGTGCCAGCAGCCCCTGGAAGTTAGCCGGGGAGCTGTTTTTT.

This clonotype was seen at least ten times. The chain has TRBV20-1 and TRBJ2-2; D gene unclear. CDR1 is DFQATT, CDR2 SNEGSKA, per germline (reference sequence). The CDR3 sequence is 14 residues long. Trimming took 5 bases from V and 2 from J, leaving 12 bases between them. CDR3 in amino acids: CSARLRQNTGELFF. For the CDR3, the DNA is TGCAGTGCTCGACTCCGACAAAACACCGGGGAGCTGTTTTTT.

This clonotype has a count of ten or more. The chain is built from TRBV18 and TRBJ2-2; 10 bases line up with TRBD1. CDR3 length equals 16 residues. From germline, CDR1 is KGHSH and CDR2 LQKENI. Germline trimming cut 3 bases from V and 6 bases from J; bases unmatched to any gene: 7. This chain's CDR3 is CASSPIRDRGSGELFF. CDR3 nucleotides: TGTGCCAGCTCACCGATCCGGGACAGGGGATCCGGGGAGCTGTTTTTT.

This clonotype came up a few times. V gene TRBV12-3 or TRBV12-4 combines with J gene TRBJ2-5; tentatively, D is TRBD1 or TRBD2 (5 bases each). This CDR3 comprises 13 residues. Trimming removed 1 base from V and 6 bases from J, with 9 bases in between. The CDR3 spells CASSLDEGKTQYF. The CDR3 bases are TGTGCCAGCAGTTTAGACGAGGGGAAGACCCAGTACTTC.

This clonotype was found a few times. The chain recombines TRBV19 with TRBJ1-1; D uncertain. CDR3 length: 15 amino acids. CDR1 and CDR2 from the germline V gene are LNHDA and SQIVND (reference sequence). V shed 0 bases and J shed 1 base, with 9 bases lying between them. CDR3 coding DNA: TGTGCCAGTAGTATAGAACGGGCTCGGAACACTGAAGCTTTCTTT. This encodes CASSIERARNTEAFF.